This T cell receptor beta chain comes out of a study of regulatory T cells in long-lasting Graves disease. Germline CDR1 and CDR2: SGHRS and YFSETQ. V lost 0 bases and J lost 11; bases outside the gene matches: 7. This CDR3 has 13 amino acids. Remarks on this clonotype: Its antigen is still unknown.

CDR3-region Arm-PCR and iRepertoire HTBI primers produced the TCR beta libraries. TCRdb independently ran MiXCR on the multiplex PCR reads; one entry per CDR3 protein. This table has roughly 500,000 distinct CDR3 sequences, less than 25% appearing once. The time point here: persistent/refractory GD, antithyroid drugs over 5 years with positive TRAb. The TCR library was made from RNA extracted from PBMCs. Points from the study as a whole: New patients shared fewer public clonotypes (over 900) than persistent patients did (around 2,900).

V usage is TRBV5-1 and J usage is TRBJ1-1; TRBD1 matches 7 bases. The material sequenced was peripheral blood mononuclear cells (PBMCs), taken when the disease was refractory, from a patient treated with antithyroid drugs. The receptor was isolated from a female donor with Graves disease. This CDR3 reads CASSLETGTAAFF. CDR3 coding DNA: TGCGCCAGCAGCTTGGAGACCGGGACAGCGGCTTTCTTT.